One and the same sample provided the 21 T cell receptor beta chains below, sequenced in a study of cytomegalovirus exposure and HLA in healthy donors. Amplification used 60 Vbeta primers and 13 Jbeta primers. The method was immunoSEQ multiplex PCR; TCRdb's version includes in-frame clones alone and lacks a portion of them. The sample gives a few hundred thousand clones, about 89% of which show up once; 1% is in the top ten. Sequenced input: PBMCs. These receptors were taken from a woman between 18 and 29 years old in good health and CMV-seronegative.

This chain connects TRBV29-1 to TRBJ2-1; TRBD2 matches at 11 bases. The J segment lost 7 bases and the V segment lost 4 bases, leaving 12 bases of the junction unmatched. This CDR3 has 16 residues. CDR1 is SQVTM, CDR2 ANQGSEA, per germline. The CDR3 DNA reads as TGCAGCGTTGCTAGCGGGGGGAGGTTTCTTGAGAATGAGCAGTTCTTC. Protein product: CSVASGGRFLENEQFF.

The chain is built from TRBV5-4 and TRBJ2-5; D is unresolved. Per germline, CDR1 SGHNT and CDR2 YYREEE (reference sequence). V was pared by 0 bases and J by 1 base, with 13 bases between. This CDR3 comprises 16 residues. CDR3 nucleotides: TGTGCCAGCAGCTTGGGGTTCGGCAGGTCCCAAGAGACCCAGTACTTC. Translation: CASSLGFGRSQETQYF.

The V and J genes are TRBV7-2 and TRBJ2-2; TRBD2 matches 12 bases. The CDR3 has 18 residues. V gave up 2 bases and J gave up 3 bases; unmatched junction bases: 7. Per germline, CDR1 SGHTA and CDR2 FQGNSA. CDR3 sequence: CASSLWLAGGLDTGELFF. CDR3 coding DNA: TGTGCCAGCAGCTTATGGCTAGCGGGGGGGCTTGACACCGGGGAGCTGTTTTTT. Filled out from reference TRBV7-2 and TRBJ2-2, the complete variable domain reads GAGVSQSPSNKVTEKGKDVELRCDPISGHTALYWYRQSLGQGLEFLIYFQGNSAPDKSGLPSDRFSAERTGGSVSTLTIQRTQQEDSAVYLCASSLWLAGGLDTGELFFGEGSRLTVL.

The chain links TRBV4-1 to TRBJ2-3; TRBD2 matches 9 bases. The CDR3 totals 15 residues. Looked up from germline, CDR1 is MGHRA and CDR2 is YSYEKL. V dropped 2 bases and J dropped 3; count of bases not matched to a gene: 3. CDR3 in amino acids: CASSQRLAVTDTQYF. The CDR3 DNA sequence: TGCGCCAGCAGCCAAAGACTAGCGGTTACAGATACGCAGTATTTT.

The V and J genes are TRBV5-1 and TRBJ2-1, with 8 bases fitting TRBD2. V trimming: 0 bases; J trimming: 3 bases; junction bases outside the gene matches: 5. Germline V gene lookup returns CDR1 SGHRS and CDR2 YFSETQ. The CDR3 covers 16 residues. CDR3 nucleotides: TGCGCCAGCAGCTTGGGTAGCGGGACTTACTACAATGAGCAGTTCTTC. Translated: CASSLGSGTYYNEQFF.

A remark on this clone: An end of the junction differs from the germline gene, which may be a read error. This sequence joins TRBV7-9 and TRBJ2-6; D remains ambiguous. The CDR3 length is 15 residues. Per the germline V gene, CDR1 is SEHNR and CDR2 is FQNEAQ (reference sequence). The CDR3 spells CSSSPTSTGANVLTF. The CDR3 DNA follows: TGTTCCAGCAGCCCTACCTCAACTGGGGCCAACGTCCTGACTTTC.

This chain uses TRBV19 with TRBJ2-7; 10 positions agree with TRBD2. V shed 5 bases and J 5 bases; nucleotides not matched to a gene: 6. Germline CDR1 and CDR2: LNHDA and SQIVND (reference sequence). CDR3 length equals 14 residues. Here the CDR3 reads CASSFLAGAHEQYF. The CDR3 bases are TGTGCCAGTAGTTTTCTAGCGGGAGCCCACGAGCAGTACTTC.

The chain uses TRBV5-1 and TRBJ1-6; 7 bases map to TRBD1. Germline loops: CDR1 SGHRS, CDR2 YFSETQ. J gave up 10 bases and V 0 bases, and 10 bases lay outside the gene matches. The CDR3 is made up of 16 amino acids. Here the CDR3 DNA reads TGCGCCAGCAGCTTGGACGCGACAGGGTACGGATCACCCCTCCACTTT. It yields the protein CASSLDATGYGSPLHF.

The chain uses TRBV6-5 and TRBJ1-2; 8 bases align to TRBD1. The CDR3 has 13 amino acids. The germline gives CDR1 MNHEY, CDR2 SVGAGI. The junction had 7 bases not matched to a gene; V was cut back by 6 bases and J by 7 bases. CDR3 amino acids: CASSTTGVGGYTF. Here the CDR3 DNA reads TGTGCCAGCAGCACGACAGGGGTCGGTGGCTACACCTTC.

CDR3 region: CASSLTLADANTGELFF. CDR3 nucleotides: TGTGCCAGCAGCTTGACCTTAGCGGACGCGAACACCGGGGAGCTGTTTTTT. The chain couples TRBV13 to TRBJ2-2; D perhaps matches TRBD2 (6 bases). The ends were cut back, 3 bases at V and 0 bases at J, with 14 bases in the middle. This CDR3 has 17 residues. Germline CDR1 and CDR2: PRHDT and FYEKMQ (reference sequence).

The chain couples TRBV11-3 to TRBJ2-5, with D maybe TRBD2 (5 bases). V gave up 2 bases and J gave up 2 bases, with 15 bases separating them. From germline, CDR1 is SGHNT and CDR2 YENEEA. The CDR3 covers 16 residues. In DNA form, the CDR3 reads TGTGCCAGCAGCTTATATTCATTCGAGCGGCAAGAGACCCAGTACTTC. Its protein product is CASSLYSFERQETQYF.

The chain links TRBV7-3 to TRBJ2-7, with 10 bases aligning to TRBD2. The CDR3 has 14 residues. Germline V gives CDR1 SGHTA, CDR2 FQGTGA. The V gene end was trimmed by 3 bases and the J gene end by 5 bases; junction bases not matched to a gene: 4. CDR3 amino acids: CASSLSGRAHEQYF. CDR3 nucleotides: TGTGCCAGCAGCTTGAGCGGGAGGGCCCACGAGCAGTACTTC. Supplemented by reference TRBV7-3 and TRBJ2-7, the full variable domain reads GAGVSQTPSNKVTEKGKYVELRCDPISGHTALYWYRQSLGQGPEFLIYFQGTGAADDSGLPNDRFFAVRPEGSVSTLKIQRTERGDSAVYLCASSLSGRAHEQYFGPGTRLTVT.

The chain recombines TRBV2 with TRBJ2-7, with 9 bases that match TRBD1. J was trimmed by 3 bases and V by 10 bases; bases with no gene match: 10. CDR1 is SNHLY, CDR2 FYNNEI, per germline. The CDR3 runs to 14 residues. This CDR3 is CAISGTGTFYEQYF. The CDR3 DNA reads TGTGCCATATCCGGGACAGGGACCTTCTACGAGCAGTACTTC.

The chain carries TRBV15 and TRBJ2-1, with 15 bases matching TRBD2. The CDR3 consists of 15 residues. V gave up 5 bases and J gave up 7 bases; unmatched junction bases: 3. Germline CDR1 is LNHNV and CDR2 is YYDKDF (reference sequence). The chain's CDR3 is CATSSGLAGGNEQFF. The CDR3, as DNA: TGTGCCACCAGCTCGGGACTAGCGGGGGGAAATGAGCAGTTCTTC.

The chain combines TRBV7-6 with TRBJ1-5; D not resolved. Germline V gene data show CDR1 as SGHVS and CDR2 as FNYEAQ. V shed 4 bases and J shed 0 bases, with 4 bases lying between them. CDR3 length: 13 amino acids. The CDR3 here is CASSSYSNQPQHF. DNA of the CDR3: TGTGCCAGCAGCTCCTATAGCAATCAGCCCCAGCATTTT. The full variable domain, in which reference TRBV7-6 and TRBJ1-5 provide the parts outside the CDR3, is GAGVSQSPRYKVTKRGQDVALRCDPISGHVSLYWYRQALGQGPEFLTYFNYEAQQDKSGLPNDRFSAERPEGSISTLTIQRTEQRDSAMYRCASSSYSNQPQHFGDGTRLSIL.

This clone has a handful of counts. The J gene is TRBJ1-1, the V gene TRBV7-9; D might be TRBD1 (6 bases). V lost 5 bases and J lost 8, with 12 bases in between. The germline V gene has CDR1 SEHNR and CDR2 FQNEAQ (reference sequence). The CDR3 consists of 12 residues. The CDR3 is CASSLGQSEAFF. The CDR3 DNA reads TGTGCCAGCAGCCTTGGACAGTCAGAAGCTTTCTTT. The entire variable domain, with the rest obtained from reference TRBV7-9 and TRBJ1-1, is as follows: DTGVSQNPRHKITKRGQNVTFRCDPISEHNRLYWYRQTLGQGPEFLTYFQNEAQLEKSRLLSDRFSAERPKGSFSTLEIQRTEQGDSAMYLCASSLGQSEAFFGQGTRLTVV.

A few counts support this clone. The gene calls are TRBV5-1 and TRBJ2-3, with a possible D match to TRBD2 (5 bases). Trimming stripped 7 bases from V and 0 bases from J, with 12 bases between. Germline V lookup: CDR1 SGHRS, CDR2 YFSETQ. The CDR3 runs to 14 residues. In DNA, the CDR3 is TGCGCCAGCGCGGGCCTTTCTAGCACAGATACGCAGTATTTT. This sequence encodes CASAGLSSTDTQYF.

This clone was recorded only once. The V and J genes are TRBV7-2 and TRBJ1-1; TRBD1 is a possible D gene (5 bases). The length of the CDR3 is 16 residues. V lost 2 bases to trimming and J lost 0 bases, with 13 bases between them. Germline assignment: CDR1 SGHTA and CDR2 FQGNSA. The CDR3 nucleotides read TGTGCCAGCAGCTTATTTCCAGGGCCGTTGAACACTGAAGCTTTCTTT. It translates to CASSLFPGPLNTEAFF.

The chain is built from TRBV5-6 and TRBJ1-2, with D perhaps matching TRBD1 (6 bases). The germline V gene encodes CDR1 SGHDT and CDR2 YYEEEE. This CDR3 is 16 amino acids long. V was pared by 2 bases and J by 6 bases, with 20 bases between. The chain's CDR3 is CASSLGTHDRLNGYTF. In nucleotides, the CDR3 is TGTGCCAGCAGCTTAGGGACCCACGACAGGCTGAATGGCTACACCTTC.

The CDR3 region has the DNA TGTGCCAGCAGCCGCGGGACTAGAGTCGCGAGCGAGCAGTACTTC. It is translated as CASSRGTRVASEQYF. The chain joins TRBV11-2 to TRBJ2-7, with TRBD2 identical over 8 bases. The CDR3 extends over 15 amino acids. V trimming: 5 bases; J trimming: 6 bases; junction bases outside the gene matches: 12. Germline CDR1 and CDR2: SGHAT and FQNNGV. Based on the CDR3 plus reference TRBV11-2 and TRBJ2-7, the full variable domain is EAGVAQSPRYKIIEKRQSVAFWCNPISGHATLYWYQQILGQGPKLLIQFQNNGVVDDSQLPKDRFSAERLKGVDSTLKIQPAKLEDSAVYLCASSRGTRVASEQYFGPGTRLTVT.

The V gene is TRBV5-4, the J gene TRBJ2-7, with a possible D match to TRBD1 (6 bases). CDR3 length equals 13 residues. Germline CDR1 is SGHNT and CDR2 is YYREEE (reference sequence). Deletions cut 7 bases from V and 3 bases from J, with 14 bases between. The CDR3 DNA follows: TGTGCCAGCTGGTCGGGACAACACTACGAGCAGTACTTC. This encodes CASWSGQHYEQYF. Full variable domain (rest looked up from reference TRBV5-4 and TRBJ2-7): ETGVTQSPTHLIKTRGQQVTLRCSSQSGHNTVSWYQQALGQGPQFIFQYYREEENGRGNFPPRFSGLQFPNYSSELNVNALELDDSALYLCASWSGQHYEQYFGPGTRLTVT.